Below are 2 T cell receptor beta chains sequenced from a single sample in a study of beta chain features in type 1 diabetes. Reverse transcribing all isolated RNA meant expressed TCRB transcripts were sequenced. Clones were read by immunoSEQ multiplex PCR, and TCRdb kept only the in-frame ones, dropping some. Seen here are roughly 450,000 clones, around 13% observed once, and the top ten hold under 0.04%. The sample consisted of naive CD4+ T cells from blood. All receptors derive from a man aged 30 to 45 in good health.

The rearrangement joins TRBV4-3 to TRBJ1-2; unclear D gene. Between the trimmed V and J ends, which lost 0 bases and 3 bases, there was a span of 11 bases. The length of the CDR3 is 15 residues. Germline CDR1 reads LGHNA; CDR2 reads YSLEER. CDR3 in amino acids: CASSQEIRTHYGYTF. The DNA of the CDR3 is TGCGCCAGCAGCCAAGAAATTCGGACCCACTATGGCTACACCTTC.

The CDR3 protein is CASSLAGQGYRETQYF. The CDR3 region has the DNA TGTGCCAGCAGCTTAGCGGGACAGGGTTATCGAGAGACCCAGTACTTC. This chain connects TRBV7-2 to TRBJ2-5; 9 positions agree with TRBD1. CDR3 length: 16 residues. The V gene end was trimmed by 0 bases and the J gene end by 4 bases; junction bases not matched to a gene: 6. CDR1 and CDR2 (germline): SGHTA, FQGNSA.